The 28 T cell receptor beta chains reported below all come from one sample, sequenced in a study of blood T cell repertoires in COVID-19. Some clones are missing from TCRdb's copy, which holds only in-frame ones; the method was immunoSEQ multiplex PCR. The sample lists 35,000 to 45,000 clones, under 85% occurring once. What was sequenced was peripheral blood. Source of these receptors: a woman at least 80 years old with acute or convalescent COVID-19.

This chain connects TRBV5-4 to TRBJ1-2; possibly TRBD1 for D (5 bases). This CDR3 contains 14 residues. CDR1 and CDR2 from the germline V gene are SGHNT and YYREEE (reference sequence). V was clipped by 2 bases and J by 5 bases, with 13 bases between them. The CDR3 here is CASSLAGPLYGYTF. As DNA, the CDR3 is TGTGCCAGCAGCTTAGCAGGGCCCCTGTATGGCTACACCTTC.

The genes are TRBV2 and TRBJ2-2; D gene ambiguous. Germline CDR1 reads SNHLY; CDR2 reads FYNNEI. V was trimmed by 6 bases and J by 4 bases, leaving 18 bases between them. The CDR3 contains 16 residues. This CDR3 is CASSSFAELTTGELFF. CDR3 bases: TGTGCCAGCAGCTCGTTTGCGGAGCTAACCACCGGGGAGCTGTTTTTT.

A few counts support this clone. The chain is built from TRBV18 and TRBJ2-7; D is perhaps TRBD1 (5 bases). With 4 bases removed from V and 3 bases from J, the gap between germline ends came to 13 bases. Germline-derived CDR1 and CDR2 are KGHSH and LQKENI. This CDR3 has 14 residues. In nucleotides, the CDR3 is TGTGCCAGCTCACAGGGGCCGGCCTTCTACGAGCAGTACTTC. It is translated as CASSQGPAFYEQYF.

The rearrangement links TRBV15 to TRBJ2-6; D gene uncertain. Germline CDR1 reads LNHNV; CDR2 reads YYDKDF (reference sequence). Trimming took 2 bases from V and 0 from J, leaving 8 bases between them. The CDR3 has 16 residues. This CDR3 reads CATSRSRSSGANVLTF. CDR3 DNA: TGTGCCACCAGCAGATCTCGGAGCTCTGGGGCCAACGTCCTGACTTTC.

The genes are TRBV2 and TRBJ1-1; 9 bases align to TRBD1. V shed 6 bases and J 1 base; nucleotides not matched to a gene: 3. The CDR3 has 14 residues. Germline CDR1 reads SNHLY; CDR2 reads FYNNEI. The CDR3 nucleotides are TGTGCCAGCAGGGGACAGGGAGGGAACACTGAAGCTTTCTTT. Translating gives CASRGQGGNTEAFF.

The rearrangement uses TRBV24-1 and TRBJ2-7, with TRBD2 matching over 8 bases. V was clipped by 4 bases and J by 5 bases; unmatched bases: 9. This CDR3 contains 15 residues. The germline V gene encodes CDR1 KGHDR and CDR2 SFDVKD. CDR3 protein: CATSEEAGAKNEQYF. CDR3 sequence (DNA): TGTGCCACCAGTGAGGAAGCGGGAGCTAAGAACGAGCAGTACTTC.

The J gene is TRBJ2-7, the V gene TRBV19, with 9 bases that match TRBD1. J gave up 2 bases and V 5 bases, and 4 bases lay outside the gene matches. CDR1 is LNHDA, CDR2 SQIVND, per germline (reference sequence). The CDR3 consists of 14 residues. DNA for the CDR3: TGTGCCAGTAGTCAACGGACAGGGGCCTACGAGCAGTACTTC. Translating gives CASSQRTGAYEQYF.

The chain recombines TRBV5-4 with TRBJ2-1; 9 nucleotides agree with TRBD2. CDR1 SGHNT and CDR2 YYREEE come from the germline V gene (reference sequence). The V and J ends lost 0 bases and 8 bases, in that order; junction bases with no gene match: 3. The CDR3 extends over 14 amino acids. The CDR3 sequence is CASSLDSGSDEQFF. The CDR3 nucleotides read TGTGCCAGCAGCTTGGATAGCGGGAGCGATGAGCAGTTCTTC.

The chain recombines TRBV6-1 with TRBJ1-6; D unclear. The CDR3 sequence is 13 residues long. The V and J ends lost 2 bases and 8 bases respectively, with 7 bases between them. CDR1 is MNHNS, CDR2 SASEGT, per germline. CDR3 in amino acids: CASSEFHHSPLHF. The CDR3 DNA follows: TGTGCCAGCAGTGAATTCCATCATTCACCCCTCCACTTT.

The chain couples TRBV3-1 (or the pseudogene TRBV3-2) to TRBJ1-5; no firm D call. The CDR3 contains 12 residues. Per the germline V gene, CDR1 is LGHDT and CDR2 is YNNKEL (reference sequence). The V end was cut by 2 bases, the J end by 4 bases, with 3 bases between. In nucleotides, the CDR3 is TGTGCCAGCAGCCAACTAAATCAGCCCCAGCATTTT. Amino acid sequence: CASSQLNQPQHF.

The J gene is TRBJ2-5, the V gene TRBV4-1; 14 bases map to TRBD2. CDR3 size: 15 residues. V lost 6 bases, J lost 4 bases, and 4 bases stayed unmatched. Germline V gene sequence: CDR1 MGHRA, CDR2 YSYEKL. Here the CDR3 reads CASREGLAGGETQYF. The CDR3 DNA sequence: TGCGCCAGCAGGGAAGGACTAGCGGGAGGAGAGACCCAGTACTTC.

V usage is TRBV29-1 and J usage is TRBJ2-5; D is uncertain. The germline V gene encodes CDR1 SQVTM and CDR2 ANQGSEA. Trimming pared 4 bases from V and 5 bases from J, leaving 17 bases between. The CDR3 contains 14 residues. The CDR3 spells CSVVSGWVGETQYF. The CDR3 DNA follows: TGCAGCGTTGTCTCGGGTTGGGTAGGCGAGACCCAGTACTTC.

The V gene is TRBV15, the J gene TRBJ2-3, with TRBD2 identical over 11 bases. Germline V lookup: CDR1 LNHNV, CDR2 YYDKDF (reference sequence). The ends lost 3 bases at V and 5 bases at J; junction bases unmatched: 7. This CDR3 contains 16 residues. The CDR3, as DNA: TGTGCCACCAGCAGGGGGACTAGCGGTCGAGGAGATACGCAGTATTTT. Translated, it gives CATSRGTSGRGDTQYF.

This clone was observed a single time. For the CDR3, the DNA is TGTGCCAGCAGTGAAGCCCTACCGAAGGAGACCCAGTACTTC. Translating it yields CASSEALPKETQYF. This rearrangement joins TRBV2 to TRBJ2-5; D gene uncertain. CDR3 length equals 14 residues. The germline V gene encodes CDR1 SNHLY and CDR2 FYNNEI. Trimming took 0 bases from V and 5 from J, leaving 10 bases between them.

This chain uses TRBV7-2 with TRBJ1-4; tentatively, D is TRBD1 (5 bases). V lost 3 bases and J lost 7, with 24 bases in between. The germline V gene has CDR1 SGHTA and CDR2 FQGNSA. The CDR3 has 18 amino acids. CDR3 sequence: CASSFRSRGDTWGEKLFF. CDR3 nucleotide sequence: TGTGCCAGCAGCTTCCGATCTCGGGGGGATACGTGGGGTGAAAAACTGTTTTTT.

The gene calls are TRBV3-1 (or the pseudogene TRBV3-2) and TRBJ2-1, with 9 positions matching TRBD1. J was trimmed by 2 bases and V by 4 bases; bases with no gene match: 6. From germline, CDR1 is LGHDT and CDR2 YNNKEL (reference sequence). This CDR3 region has 16 residues. CDR3: CASSPPGQGAYNEQFF. CDR3 DNA: TGTGCCAGCAGCCCCCCGGGACAGGGAGCCTACAATGAGCAGTTCTTC.

The J gene is TRBJ1-1, the V gene TRBV2; D gene uncertain. The ends were cut back, 2 bases at V and 0 bases at J, with 7 bases in the middle. CDR1 is SNHLY and CDR2 is FYNNEI in the germline V gene. The CDR3 has 14 amino acids. This CDR3 reads CASSEYGVNTEAFF. CDR3 nucleotide sequence: TGTGCCAGCAGTGAATATGGAGTGAACACTGAAGCTTTCTTT.

The genes are TRBV9 and TRBJ1-1; D is uncertain. V was trimmed by 0 bases and J by 0 bases, leaving 12 bases between them. The germline V gene encodes CDR1 SGDLS and CDR2 YYNGEE. The CDR3 length is 16 residues. CDR3 protein: CASSVGQDPMNTEAFF. CDR3 bases: TGTGCCAGCAGCGTAGGGCAGGATCCTATGAACACTGAAGCTTTCTTT.

The rearrangement uses TRBV10-3 and TRBJ2-7; TRBD1 matches 9 bases. The CDR3 is 16 amino acids. Germline V gives CDR1 ENHRY, CDR2 SYGVKD. Trimming took 2 bases from V and 0 from J; bases not matched to a gene: 5. This CDR3 reads CAISEPTDRGSYEQYF. The CDR3 coding sequence is TGTGCCATCAGTGAGCCAACGGACAGGGGCTCCTACGAGCAGTACTTC.

The chain uses TRBV28 and TRBJ2-3; TRBD2 matches 14 bases. This CDR3 comprises 17 residues. V lost 5 bases to trimming and J lost 4 bases; unmatched junction nucleotides: 8. From germline, CDR1 is MDHEN and CDR2 SYDVKM. CDR3 nucleotides: TGTGCCAGCAGTGGGGGGACTAGCGGGAGCGGCCCAGATACGCAGTATTTT. Protein sequence: CASSGGTSGSGPDTQYF.

This clone was observed a single time. The chain links TRBV7-2 to TRBJ2-7; 7 bases map to TRBD1. V trimming: 2 bases; J trimming: 7 bases; junction bases outside the gene matches: 5. This CDR3 is built from 13 residues. CDR1 and CDR2 (germline): SGHTA, FQGNSA. CDR3 region: CASSLMTGPEQYF. The CDR3 DNA follows: TGTGCCAGCAGCTTAATGACAGGGCCAGAGCAGTACTTC.

This clone turned up a few times. The gene calls are TRBV5-1 and TRBJ2-3; TRBD2 agrees at 9 bases. Per the germline V gene, CDR1 is SGHRS and CDR2 is YFSETQ. V was pared by 7 bases and J by 5 bases, with 8 bases of the junction left unmatched. This CDR3 has 14 amino acids. CDR3 protein: CASAIAGVRDTQYF. The CDR3 nucleotides are TGCGCCAGCGCTATAGCGGGAGTGAGAGATACGCAGTATTTT.

The chain uses TRBV24-1 and TRBJ1-1; 7 nucleotides match TRBD1. With 9 bases clipped from V and 2 bases from J, the junction kept 11 bases outside the gene matches. CDR1 is KGHDR and CDR2 is SFDVKD in the germline V gene. The CDR3 extends over 15 amino acids. The CDR3 DNA is TGTGCCACCTCCGCTTCGGACAGGCCTAACACTGAAGCTTTCTTT. Translation: CATSASDRPNTEAFF.

J is TRBJ2-2 and V is TRBV7-9, with TRBD1 matching over 7 bases. The CDR3 sequence is 15 residues long. With 3 bases clipped from V and 5 bases from J, the junction kept 6 bases outside the gene matches. Germline V CDR1 and CDR2: SEHNR, FQNEAQ (reference sequence). The CDR3 loop is CASSLGTVLTGELFF. The CDR3 coding sequence is TGTGCCAGCAGCTTGGGGACAGTTCTGACCGGGGAGCTGTTTTTT.

This chain joins TRBV5-1 and TRBJ2-2; TRBD1 matches at 8 bases. The length of the CDR3 is 16 residues. The V gene's germline CDR1 is SGHRS and CDR2 YFSETQ. Trimming took 0 bases from V and 4 from J; bases not matched to a gene: 5. CDR3 in amino acids: CASSLDGRGPTGELFF. The CDR3 bases are TGCGCCAGCAGCTTGGATGGCAGGGGGCCCACCGGGGAGCTGTTTTTT. Together with reference TRBV5-1 and TRBJ2-2, the CDR3 gives the full variable domain: KAGVTQTPRYLIKTRGQQVTLSCSPISGHRSVSWYQQTPGQGLQFLFEYFSETQRNKGNFPGRFSGRQFSNSRSEMNVSTLELGDSALYLCASSLDGRGPTGELFFGEGSRLTVL.

V is TRBV5-1 and J is TRBJ2-1, with a possible D match to TRBD2 (6 bases). Germline CDR1 is SGHRS and CDR2 is YFSETQ. The CDR3 runs to 16 residues. The V end lost 4 bases, the J end lost 1 base, and 15 bases lay between the germline ends. The DNA for the CDR3 is TGCGCCAGCAGCCTGGGGAGGACGGGGTCCTACAATGAGCAGTTCTTC. It specifies CASSLGRTGSYNEQFF.

The V gene is TRBV28, the J gene TRBJ2-7; 9 nucleotides agree with TRBD2. The germline CDR1 and CDR2 sequences are MDHEN and SYDVKM. The CDR3 has 14 residues. V lost 8 bases, J lost 3 bases, and 8 bases stayed unmatched. CDR3 in amino acids: CASQTLAGNYEQYF. CDR3 nucleotide sequence: TGTGCCAGCCAGACACTAGCGGGTAACTACGAGCAGTACTTC.

The V call is TRBV21-1, the J call TRBJ1-1; TRBD1 is the table's D call and was not checked against the DNA. TRBV21-1 is given as a pseudogene. This CDR3 is 17 amino acids long. CDR3 DNA sequence: TGTGCCAGCAGCCCACGGGACAGGGGGGCCTTTAACACTGAAGCTTTCTTT. Its protein is CASSPRDRGAFNTEAFF.